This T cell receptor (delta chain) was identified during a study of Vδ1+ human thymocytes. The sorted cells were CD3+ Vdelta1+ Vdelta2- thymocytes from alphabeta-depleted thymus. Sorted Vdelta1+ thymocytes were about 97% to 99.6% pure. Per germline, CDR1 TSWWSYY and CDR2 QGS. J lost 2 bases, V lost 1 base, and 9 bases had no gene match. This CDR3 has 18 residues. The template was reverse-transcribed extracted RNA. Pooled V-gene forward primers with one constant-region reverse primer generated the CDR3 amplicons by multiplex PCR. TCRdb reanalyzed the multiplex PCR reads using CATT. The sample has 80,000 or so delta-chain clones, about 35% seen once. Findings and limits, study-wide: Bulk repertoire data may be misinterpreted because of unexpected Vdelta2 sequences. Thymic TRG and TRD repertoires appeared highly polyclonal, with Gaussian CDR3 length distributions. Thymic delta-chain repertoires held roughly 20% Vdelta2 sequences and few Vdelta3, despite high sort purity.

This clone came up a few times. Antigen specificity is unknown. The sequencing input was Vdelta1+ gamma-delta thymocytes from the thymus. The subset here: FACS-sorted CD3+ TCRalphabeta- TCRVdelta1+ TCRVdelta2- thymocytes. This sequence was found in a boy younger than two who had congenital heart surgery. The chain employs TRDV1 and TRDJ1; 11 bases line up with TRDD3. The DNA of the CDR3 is TGTGCTCTTGGGGAACCCTTACCTGGGGGATACCTAACCGATAAACTCATCTTT. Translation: CALGEPLPGGYLTDKLIF.